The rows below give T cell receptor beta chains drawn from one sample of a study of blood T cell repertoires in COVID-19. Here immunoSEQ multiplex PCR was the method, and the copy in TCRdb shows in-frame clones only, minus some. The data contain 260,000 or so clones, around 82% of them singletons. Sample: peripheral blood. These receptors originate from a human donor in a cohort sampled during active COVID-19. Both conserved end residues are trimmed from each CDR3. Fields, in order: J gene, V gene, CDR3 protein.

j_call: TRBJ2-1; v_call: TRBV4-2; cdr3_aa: ASSQEGARGNEQF
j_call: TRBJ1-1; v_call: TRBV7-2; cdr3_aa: ASSLDTMLEAF
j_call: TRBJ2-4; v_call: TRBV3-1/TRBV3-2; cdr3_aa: ASSTRLAIQY
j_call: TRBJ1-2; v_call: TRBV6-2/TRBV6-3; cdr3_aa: ASSYSGQAYGYT
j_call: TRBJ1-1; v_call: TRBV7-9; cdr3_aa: ASSSREGQNTEAF
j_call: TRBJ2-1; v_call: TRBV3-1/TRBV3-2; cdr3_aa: ASSPHGGLGSYNEQF
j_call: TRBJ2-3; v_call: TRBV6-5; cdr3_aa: ASSRGTGGTDTQY
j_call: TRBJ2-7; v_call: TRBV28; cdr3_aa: ASSRLGGSGY
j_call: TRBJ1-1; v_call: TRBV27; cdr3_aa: ASSPLSGLTEAF
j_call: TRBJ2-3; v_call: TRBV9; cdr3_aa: ASSEQGESVSSTDTQY
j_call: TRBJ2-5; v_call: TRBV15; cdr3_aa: ATSRQGSQETQY
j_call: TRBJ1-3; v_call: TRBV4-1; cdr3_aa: ASSQDPGGTGNTIY
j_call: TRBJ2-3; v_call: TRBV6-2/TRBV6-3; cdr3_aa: ASSYRTGERGTQY
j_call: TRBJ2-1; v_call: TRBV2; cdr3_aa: ASRVKLKDRDNEQF
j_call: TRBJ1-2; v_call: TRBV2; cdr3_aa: ASSRDTPHYLGYT
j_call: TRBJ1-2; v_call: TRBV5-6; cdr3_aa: ASSRQPNYGYT
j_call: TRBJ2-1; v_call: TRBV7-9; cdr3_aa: ASSPGTSGSTYNEQF
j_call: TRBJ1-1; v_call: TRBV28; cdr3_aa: ASSHKTPAGIGEAF
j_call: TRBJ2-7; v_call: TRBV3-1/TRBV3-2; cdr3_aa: ASSLGSPQQDYYEQY
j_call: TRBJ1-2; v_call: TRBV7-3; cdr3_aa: ASSLNPSAVYGYT
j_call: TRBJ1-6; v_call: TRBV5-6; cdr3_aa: ASTDSSSYNSPLH
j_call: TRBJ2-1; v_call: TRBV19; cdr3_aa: ATRGQGAVNEQF
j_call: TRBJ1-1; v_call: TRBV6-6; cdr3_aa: AGGVGNTEAF
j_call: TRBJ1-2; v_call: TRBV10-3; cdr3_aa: AISVTGDLYGYT
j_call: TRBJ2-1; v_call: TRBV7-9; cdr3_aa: ASSLGQGWNEQF
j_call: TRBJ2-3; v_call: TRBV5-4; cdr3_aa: ASSLYTSSDTQY
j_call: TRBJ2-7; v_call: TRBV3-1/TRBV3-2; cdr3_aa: ASSQGTTDEQY
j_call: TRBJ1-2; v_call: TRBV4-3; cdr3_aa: ASSQDQGQGSSGYT
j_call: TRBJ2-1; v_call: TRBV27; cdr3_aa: ASSPRFSENEQF
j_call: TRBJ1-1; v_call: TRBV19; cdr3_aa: ASSKQGARNTEAF
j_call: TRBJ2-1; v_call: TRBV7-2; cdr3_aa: ASSLGGVWTSGSNEQF
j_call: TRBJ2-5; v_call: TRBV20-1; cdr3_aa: SARVGGTSH
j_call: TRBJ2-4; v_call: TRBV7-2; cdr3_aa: ASSLVSQGLAKNIQY
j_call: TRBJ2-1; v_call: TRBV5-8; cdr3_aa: ASSFRGAYYNEQF
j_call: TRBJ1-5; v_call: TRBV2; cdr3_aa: ATGGRGNQPQH
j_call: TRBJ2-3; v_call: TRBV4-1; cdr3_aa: ASSQAGVAGFGTDTQY
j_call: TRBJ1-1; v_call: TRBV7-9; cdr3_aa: ASSLSSGTEAF
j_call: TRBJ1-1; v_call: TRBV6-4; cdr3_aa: ASSPFFDRGGTEAF
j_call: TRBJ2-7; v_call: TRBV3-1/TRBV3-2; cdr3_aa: ASSSHRRPVGD
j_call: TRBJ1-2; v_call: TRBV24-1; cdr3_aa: ATSVSGFFGYT
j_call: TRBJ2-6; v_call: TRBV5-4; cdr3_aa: ASSLASSGANVLT
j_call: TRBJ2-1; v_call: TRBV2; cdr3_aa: ASILAGRNEQF
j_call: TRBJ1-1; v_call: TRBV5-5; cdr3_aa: ASSWTVNTEAF
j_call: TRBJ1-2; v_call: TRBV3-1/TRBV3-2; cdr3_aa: ASSLSVGHGYT
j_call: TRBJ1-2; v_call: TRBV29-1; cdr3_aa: SVGVGLTYGYT
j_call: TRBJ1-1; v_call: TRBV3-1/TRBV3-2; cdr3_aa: ASSRAETGGNEAF
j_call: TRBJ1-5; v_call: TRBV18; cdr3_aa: ASSRGQGGNQPQH
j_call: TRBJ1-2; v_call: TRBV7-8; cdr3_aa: ASSPQTPTRGYI
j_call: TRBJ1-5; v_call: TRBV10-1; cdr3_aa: ASSDNSNQPQH
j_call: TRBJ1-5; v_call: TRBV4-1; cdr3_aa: ASSQRQGINQPQH
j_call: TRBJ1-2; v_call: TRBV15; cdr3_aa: ATSRDSQGSPLGYT